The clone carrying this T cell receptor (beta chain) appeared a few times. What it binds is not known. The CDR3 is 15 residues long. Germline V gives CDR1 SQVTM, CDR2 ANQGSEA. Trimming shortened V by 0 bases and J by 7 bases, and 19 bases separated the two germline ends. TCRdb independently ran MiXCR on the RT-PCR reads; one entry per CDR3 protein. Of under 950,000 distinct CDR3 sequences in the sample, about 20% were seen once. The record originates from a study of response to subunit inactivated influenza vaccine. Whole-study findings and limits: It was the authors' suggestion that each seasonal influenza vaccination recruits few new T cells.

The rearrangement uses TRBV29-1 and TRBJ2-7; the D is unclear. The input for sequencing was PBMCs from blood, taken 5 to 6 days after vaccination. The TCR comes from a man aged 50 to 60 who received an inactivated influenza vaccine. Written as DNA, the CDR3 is TGCAGCGTTGAAGATGGTCTATTATCTTTAGGTGAGCAGTACTTC. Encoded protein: CSVEDGLLSLGEQYF.